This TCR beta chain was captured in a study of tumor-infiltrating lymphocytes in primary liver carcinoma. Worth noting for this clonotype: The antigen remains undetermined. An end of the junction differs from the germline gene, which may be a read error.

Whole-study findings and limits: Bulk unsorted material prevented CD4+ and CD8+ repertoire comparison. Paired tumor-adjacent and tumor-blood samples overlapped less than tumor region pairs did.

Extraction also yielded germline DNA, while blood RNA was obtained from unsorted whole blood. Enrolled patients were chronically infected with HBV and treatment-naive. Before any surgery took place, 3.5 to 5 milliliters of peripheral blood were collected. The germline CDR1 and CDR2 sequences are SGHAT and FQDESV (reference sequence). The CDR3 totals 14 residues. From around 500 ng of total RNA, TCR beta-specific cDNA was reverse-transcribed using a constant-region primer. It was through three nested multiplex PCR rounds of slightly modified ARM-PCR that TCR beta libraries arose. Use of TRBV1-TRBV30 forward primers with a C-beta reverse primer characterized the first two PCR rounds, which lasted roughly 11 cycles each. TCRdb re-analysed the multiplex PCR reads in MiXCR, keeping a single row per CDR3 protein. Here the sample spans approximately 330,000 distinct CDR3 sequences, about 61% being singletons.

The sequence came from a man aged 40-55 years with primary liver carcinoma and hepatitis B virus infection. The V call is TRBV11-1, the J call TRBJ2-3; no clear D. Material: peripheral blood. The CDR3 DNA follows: TGTGCTAGCAGCGTTGGGGTCCACGCAGATACGCAGTATTTT. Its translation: CASSVGVHADTQYF.